This T cell receptor beta chain was retrieved from a study of CD8+ T cells in alopecia areata. As for the study in general: Treated individuals took tofacitinib by mouth, 5 to 10 mg twice daily.

V lost 3 bases, J lost 5 bases, and 11 bases lay in between. Germline-derived CDR1 and CDR2 are SNHLY and FYNNEI. This CDR3 contains 14 residues. Once RNA had been extracted, it was reverse transcribed into cDNA to act as the sequencing template. Some clones are missing from TCRdb's copy, which holds only in-frame ones; the method was immunoSEQ multiplex PCR. The sample records about 160,000 clones, around 71% being singletons. Specified treatment: oral pan-JAK inhibitor, 5-10 mg twice daily. The sorting of PBMCs gave CD4+ and CD8+ T cells. This TCR came from a human donor with alopecia areata. This specimen consisted of CD4+ T cells sorted from blood, obtained at week 4, from a patient treated with tofacitinib. V is TRBV2 and J is TRBJ1-3; TRBD1 is a possible D gene (6 bases). The CDR3 is CASSDRGQRNTIYF. CDR3 in DNA: TGTGCCAGCAGTGACAGAGGACAGAGAAACACCATATATTTT.